These 29 T cell receptor beta chains were all obtained from the same sample, sequenced in a study of shared clonotypes between healthy human individuals. CD45RO negativity and positive selection for CCR7 defined naive CD8 cells, a population that excluded terminally differentiated effector memory CD45RA+ cells. Using immunoSEQ multiplex PCR, the repertoire was profiled, and TCRdb retains in-frame clones only, with some absent. The sample has under 700,000 clones, around 96% seen once. Sequenced: naive CD8+ T cells sorted from blood. The receptors come from a woman in her 30s in good health.

The chain combines TRBV27 with TRBJ2-1; TRBD2 aligns across 15 bases. Germline V gives CDR1 MNHEY, CDR2 SMNVEV (reference sequence). This CDR3 region has 16 residues. V gave up 7 bases and J gave up 6 bases; unmatched junction bases: 7. CDR3 sequence: CASTKGTSGRFNEQFF. In DNA, the CDR3 is TGTGCCAGCACCAAGGGGACTAGCGGGAGGTTCAATGAGCAGTTCTTC.

The V gene is TRBV10-3, the J gene TRBJ1-5; D unclear. Looked up from germline, CDR1 is ENHRY and CDR2 is SYGVKD. The CDR3 is 12 residues long. The V gene lost 8 bases and the J gene lost 6 bases, with 11 bases spanning the gap. This CDR3 is CAIAADRQPQHF. CDR3 nucleotides: TGTGCCATCGCAGCGGACCGTCAGCCCCAGCATTTT.

V gene TRBV9 combines with J gene TRBJ2-2; D is uncertain. The V and J ends lost 4 bases and 0 bases respectively, with 10 bases between them. Per the germline V gene, CDR1 is SGDLS and CDR2 is YYNGEE. The CDR3 spans 15 residues. CDR3 sequence (DNA): TGTGCCAGCAGCCCTCTGATTTCGAACACCGGGGAGCTGTTTTTT. Translation: CASSPLISNTGELFF. Full variable domain (missing parts from reference TRBV9 and TRBJ2-2): DSGVTQTPKHLITATGQRVTLRCSPRSGDLSVYWYQQSLDQGLQFLIQYYNGEERAKGNILERFSAQQFPDLHSELNLSSLELGDSALYFCASSPLISNTGELFFGEGSRLTVL.

V usage is TRBV28 and J usage is TRBJ2-2; D is perhaps TRBD1 (5 bases). Trimming left V 2 bases short and J 6 bases short, with 13 bases between. This CDR3 has 15 amino acids. Germline V gene lookup returns CDR1 MDHEN and CDR2 SYDVKM. The CDR3 DNA sequence: TGTGCCAGCAGTTTAATTACAGGATCCTCCGGGGAGCTGTTTTTT. This codes for CASSLITGSSGELFF.

The CDR3: CASSLWTSGRFAETQYF. For the CDR3, the DNA is TGTGCCAGCAGCCTTTGGACTAGCGGGAGGTTTGCGGAGACCCAGTACTTC. This chain joins TRBV27 and TRBJ2-5, with 14 bases aligning to TRBD2. The CDR3 is 17 residues long. V dropped 6 bases and J dropped 5; count of bases not matched to a gene: 11. Germline CDR1 MNHEY, CDR2 SMNVEV (reference sequence).

The rearrangement uses TRBV15 and TRBJ2-7; D remains unclear. CDR1 and CDR2 (germline): LNHNV, YYDKDF (reference sequence). V lost 9 bases and J 5 bases, leaving 17 bases between the germline ends. The CDR3 runs to 13 residues. CDR3 loop: CATTGPPHNEQYF. CDR3 DNA: TGTGCCACTACCGGGCCACCTCATAACGAGCAGTACTTC.

This chain connects TRBV29-1 to TRBJ2-5; either TRBD1 or TRBD2 may fit D (6 bases each). CDR3 length equals 14 residues. CDR1 is SQVTM and CDR2 is ANQGSEA in the germline V gene. Trimming stripped 6 bases from V and 5 bases from J, with 19 bases between. CDR3 residues: CSVGGRQVGETQYF. The CDR3 DNA reads as TGCAGCGTGGGAGGCCGACAGGTCGGGGAGACCCAGTACTTC. Using reference TRBV29-1 and TRBJ2-5 for the parts outside the CDR3, the full variable domain is SAVISQKPSRDICQRGTSLTIQCQVDSQVTMMFWYRQQPGQSLTLIATANQGSEATYESGFVIDKFPISRPNLTFSTLTVSNMSPEDSSIYLCSVGGRQVGETQYFGPGTRLLVL.

The rearrangement uses TRBV2 and TRBJ1-5; D not resolved. The CDR3 is made up of 13 amino acids. The V gene's germline CDR1 is SNHLY and CDR2 FYNNEI. Trimming cost V 3 bases and J 2 bases, with 5 bases left between them. The CDR3 protein is CASSDVGNQPQHF. The CDR3 nucleotides are TGTGCCAGCAGTGATGTAGGCAATCAGCCCCAGCATTTT.

The chain recombines TRBV28 with TRBJ2-5; 9 nucleotides line up with TRBD1. This CDR3 spans 13 amino acids. Germline V gene data show CDR1 as MDHEN and CDR2 as SYDVKM. V trimming: 6 bases; J trimming: 4 bases; junction bases outside the gene matches: 3. CDR3 residues: CASSTGQGETQYF. The CDR3, as DNA: TGTGCCAGCAGCACGGGACAGGGAGAGACCCAGTACTTC. Full variable domain (missing parts from reference TRBV28 and TRBJ2-5): DVKVTQSSRYLVKRTGEKVFLECVQDMDHENMFWYRQDPGLGLRLIYFSYDVKMKEKGDIPEGYSVSREKKERFSLILESASTNQTSMYLCASSTGQGETQYFGPGTRLLVL.

The chain carries TRBV28 and TRBJ2-3; the D is unclear. CDR3 length: 17 residues. Trimming shortened V by 3 bases and J by 3 bases, and 19 bases separated the two germline ends. Germline CDR1 MDHEN, CDR2 SYDVKM. CDR3 loop: CASSFQPGGDTTDTQYF. DNA for the CDR3: TGTGCCAGCAGTTTCCAGCCCGGCGGCGACACGACAGATACGCAGTATTTT.

This clone was seen only a few times. The rearrangement uses TRBV7-9 and TRBJ2-1; D unresolved. This CDR3 spans 13 amino acids. V lost 5 bases, J lost 8 bases, and 13 bases lay in between. Germline CDR1 reads SEHNR; CDR2 reads FQNEAQ (reference sequence). CDR3 in DNA: TGTGCCAGCAGCATAGTACAGACCCATGAGCAGTTCTTC. It encodes CASSIVQTHEQFF.

In its sample, this clone was seen once. The chain is built from TRBV27 and TRBJ2-1; 11 bases align to TRBD1. The CDR3 is 15 amino acids. Trimming removed 5 bases from V and 9 bases from J; junction bases left unmatched: 9. Germline values: CDR1 MNHEY, CDR2 SMNVEV (reference sequence). CDR3 nucleotides: TGTGCCAGCAGTCCACGGACAGGGGGCCAGGGTGAGCAGTTCTTC. Amino acid sequence: CASSPRTGGQGEQFF.

The chain carries TRBV15 and TRBJ1-2; no clear D. V dropped 0 bases and J dropped 6 bases, with 23 bases sitting between them. Germline V gene lookup returns CDR1 LNHNV and CDR2 YYDKDF (reference sequence). This CDR3 is built from 18 residues. The CDR3 DNA reads as TGTGCCACCAGCAGAGATCCGCGGGCGAAGAAACCATACCATGGCTACACCTTC. Amino acid sequence: CATSRDPRAKKPYHGYTF.

This chain connects TRBV6-5 to TRBJ2-5, with 8 bases aligning to TRBD1. V shed 6 bases and J 2 bases; nucleotides not matched to a gene: 5. Germline V gene lookup returns CDR1 MNHEY and CDR2 SVGAGI. The CDR3 has 14 residues. CDR3 bases: TGTGCCAGCAGAGGACAGGGTATACAAGAGACCCAGTACTTC. It specifies CASRGQGIQETQYF.

On this clone itself: The sample holds other DNA sequences that translate to the same CDR3. V is TRBV27 and J is TRBJ1-1; 9 positions match TRBD1. The CDR3 has 14 amino acids. Germline V gives CDR1 MNHEY, CDR2 SMNVEV (reference sequence). Trimming cost V 6 bases and J 1 base; bases outside gene matches: 3. CDR3 amino acids: CASSRTGANTEAFF. CDR3 nucleotides: TGTGCCAGCAGCCGGACAGGGGCGAACACTGAAGCTTTCTTT.

The gene calls are TRBV5-1 and TRBJ2-7; 12 bases line up with TRBD2. With V trimmed by 0 bases and J by 7 bases, 11 bases remained unmatched. Germline loops: CDR1 SGHRS, CDR2 YFSETQ. This CDR3 spans 17 amino acids. This CDR3 is CASSLALAGGVKWEQYF. For the CDR3, the DNA is TGCGCCAGCAGCTTGGCTCTAGCGGGAGGGGTAAAATGGGAGCAGTACTTC.

The V call is TRBV7-9, the J call TRBJ2-7; 10 positions agree with TRBD2. V shed 2 bases and J 7 bases; nucleotides not matched to a gene: 11. This CDR3 is built from 16 residues. In germline, CDR1 is SEHNR, CDR2 FQNEAQ (reference sequence). DNA of the CDR3: TGTGCCAGCAGCTTATTCCCAGCGGGAGGGCCAGAAGAGCAGTACTTC. Encoded protein: CASSLFPAGGPEEQYF.

The rearrangement links TRBV29-1 to TRBJ2-5; TRBD2 is a possible D gene (6 bases). Per the germline V gene, CDR1 is SQVTM and CDR2 is ANQGSEA. This CDR3 is built from 14 residues. V shed 4 bases and J shed 5 bases, with 17 bases lying between them. The CDR3 region is CSVAEEGPLETQYF. The CDR3 DNA sequence: TGCAGCGTTGCGGAGGAGGGCCCTCTTGAGACCCAGTACTTC.

The chain recombines TRBV9 with TRBJ1-1, with D perhaps TRBD1 (5 bases). The CDR3 has 15 amino acids. V lost 7 bases and J lost 1, with 17 bases in between. CDR1 and CDR2 (germline): SGDLS, YYNGEE. CDR3 coding DNA: TGTGCCAGCCGAGGGGACGTCGGAGAGAACACTGAAGCTTTCTTT. Amino acid sequence: CASRGDVGENTEAFF. Complete variable domain (other parts from reference TRBV9 and TRBJ1-1): DSGVTQTPKHLITATGQRVTLRCSPRSGDLSVYWYQQSLDQGLQFLIQYYNGEERAKGNILERFSAQQFPDLHSELNLSSLELGDSALYFCASRGDVGENTEAFFGQGTRLTVV.

V usage is TRBV2 and J usage is TRBJ2-7; D might be TRBD1 (6 bases). Trimming took 2 bases from V and 0 from J, leaving 11 bases between them. The CDR3 covers 15 residues. Germline loops: CDR1 SNHLY, CDR2 FYNNEI. CDR3 sequence reads: CASSELGHSSYEQYF. The CDR3 nucleotides read TGTGCCAGCAGTGAACTGGGACATTCCTCCTACGAGCAGTACTTC. Drawing the rest from reference TRBV2 and TRBJ2-7, the complete variable domain is EPEVTQTPSHQVTQMGQEVILRCVPISNHLYFYWYRQILGQKVEFLVSFYNNEISEKSEIFDDQFSVERPDGSNFTLKIRSTKLEDSAMYFCASSELGHSSYEQYFGPGTRLTVT.

V usage is TRBV28 and J usage is TRBJ1-5; TRBD1 aligns across 8 bases. The CDR3 has 13 amino acids. Germline V gene data show CDR1 as MDHEN and CDR2 as SYDVKM. The J segment lost 5 bases and the V segment lost 4 bases, leaving 1 base of the junction unmatched. This chain's CDR3 is CASSWTGYQPQHF. In nucleotides, the CDR3 is TGTGCCAGCAGTTGGACAGGGTATCAGCCCCAGCATTTT.

In this sample, this clone turned up once. The chain uses TRBV4-1 and TRBJ2-5; TRBD2 aligns across 9 bases. The J call is in doubt because the DNA end fits TRBJ2-7 better. This CDR3 is built from 20 residues. CDR1 MGHRA and CDR2 YSYEKL come from the germline V gene. The CDR3 nucleotides read TGCGCCAGCAGCCCCTACCCGTGCACTAGCGGGTGGATACTACGTTGCGAGCAGTACTTC. It yields the protein CASSPYPCTSGWILRCEQYF.

This clone was observed a single time. This sequence joins TRBV27 and TRBJ2-7; TRBD1 matches at 9 bases. J lost 4 bases, V lost 2 bases, and 6 bases had no gene match. CDR1 and CDR2 (germline): MNHEY, SMNVEV (reference sequence). The CDR3 runs to 15 residues. CDR3 region: CASSLRQGGRYEQYF. The CDR3 coding sequence is TGTGCCAGCAGTTTAAGACAGGGGGGTAGGTACGAGCAGTACTTC.

On this clone: The sample carries other DNA sequences with the same CDR3. The J gene is TRBJ2-5, the V gene TRBV28, with TRBD2 identical over 7 bases. Germline V gene lookup returns CDR1 MDHEN and CDR2 SYDVKM. After removal of 3 bases from V and 3 bases from J, the junction contained 1 base not matched to a gene. CDR3 length: 13 amino acids. CDR3 protein: CASSLLAEETQYF. The CDR3, as DNA: TGTGCCAGCAGTTTGCTAGCGGAAGAGACCCAGTACTTC.

The rearrangement uses TRBV30 and TRBJ2-2; D is uncertain. Germline V CDR1 and CDR2: GTSNPN, SVGIG (reference sequence). This CDR3 is 13 amino acids long. V lost 0 bases to trimming and J lost 2 bases, with 4 bases between them. CDR3 protein: CAWSVINTGELFF. DNA of the CDR3: TGTGCCTGGAGTGTCATCAACACCGGGGAGCTGTTTTTT.

The CDR3, as DNA: TGTGCCAGCAGCTTAAAGGGCGAATTTTATGGCTACACCTTC. This codes for CASSLKGEFYGYTF. The gene calls are TRBV7-8 and TRBJ1-2; unclear D gene. The CDR3 runs to 14 residues. V was trimmed by 2 bases and J by 5 bases, leaving 12 bases between them. Germline CDR1 SGHVS, CDR2 FQNEAQ.

This sequence joins TRBV25-1 and TRBJ1-1; no clear D. Trimming left V 6 bases short and J 1 base short, with 9 bases between. CDR1 is MGHDK, CDR2 SYGVNS, per germline. This CDR3 has 13 residues. This CDR3 is CASSEHPNTEAFF. As DNA, the CDR3 is TGTGCCAGCAGCGAACATCCGAACACTGAAGCTTTCTTT.

The gene calls are TRBV27 and TRBJ1-1, with D hard to call. V dropped 4 bases and J dropped 6 bases, with 12 bases sitting between them. Germline CDR1 MNHEY, CDR2 SMNVEV (reference sequence). The CDR3 consists of 13 residues. The CDR3 loop reads CASSSFSGSEAFF. In DNA form, the CDR3 reads TGTGCCAGCAGTTCGTTCAGTGGGTCTGAAGCTTTCTTT.

The gene calls are TRBV18 and TRBJ1-4, with no clear D. The CDR3 runs 12 residues. V was trimmed by 6 bases and J by 11 bases, leaving 13 bases between them. CDR1 KGHSH and CDR2 LQKENI come from the germline V gene. The CDR3 coding sequence is TGTGCCAGCTCGACTTCTAGCGCGAAACTGTTTTTT. Amino acid sequence: CASSTSSAKLFF.